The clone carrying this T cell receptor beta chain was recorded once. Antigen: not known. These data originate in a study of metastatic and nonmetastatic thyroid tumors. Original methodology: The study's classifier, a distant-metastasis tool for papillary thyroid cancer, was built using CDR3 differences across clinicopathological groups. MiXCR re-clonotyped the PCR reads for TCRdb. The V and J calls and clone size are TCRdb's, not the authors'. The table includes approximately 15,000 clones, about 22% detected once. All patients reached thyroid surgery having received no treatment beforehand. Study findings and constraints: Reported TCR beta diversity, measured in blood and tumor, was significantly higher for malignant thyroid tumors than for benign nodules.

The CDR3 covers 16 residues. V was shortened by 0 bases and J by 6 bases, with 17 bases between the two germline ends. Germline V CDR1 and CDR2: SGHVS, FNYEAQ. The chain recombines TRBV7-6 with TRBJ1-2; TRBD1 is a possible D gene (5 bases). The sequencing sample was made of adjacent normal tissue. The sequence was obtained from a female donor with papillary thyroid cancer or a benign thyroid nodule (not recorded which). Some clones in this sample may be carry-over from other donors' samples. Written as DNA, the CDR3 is TGTGCCAGCAGCTTAGCGTTTGGAGCAGGGTTCGATGGCTACACCTTC. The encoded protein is CASSLAFGAGFDGYTF. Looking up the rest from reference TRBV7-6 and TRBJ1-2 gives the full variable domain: GAGVSQSPRYKVTKRGQDVALRCDPISGHVSLYWYRQALGQGPEFLTYFNYEAQQDKSGLPNDRFSAERPEGSISTLTIQRTEQRDSAMYRCASSLAFGAGFDGYTFGSGTRLTVV.